This T cell receptor (beta chain) was retrieved from a study of regulatory and conventional T cells in RAG deficiency. General observations from the study: Other subsets showed about 10-fold reductions, but Treg unique TCR beta sequences fell 95 to 100-fold in these patients. Shorter CDR3s in all patient subsets; >75% Treg-Tconv overlap in Omenn.

Germline V lookup: CDR1 MGHDK, CDR2 SYGVNS. Trimming shortened V by 2 bases and J by 6 bases, and 16 bases separated the two germline ends. The CDR3 totals 16 residues. Genomic DNA came from blood regulatory T cells gated CD4+ CD25-high CD127-low. With respect to this clone: Its antigen is currently unknown.

Clones were read by immunoSEQ multiplex PCR, and TCRdb kept only the in-frame ones, dropping some. The top ten clones hold over 1.1% of a sample with roughly 19,000 clones, about 91% of them seen once. These sequences were also reported in another study, on regulatory T cells. That publication notes: The primer mix had 52 TRBV and 13 TRBJ primers. Patient repertoires had restricted TRB V-J pairs and skewed V and J usage, most in Tregs.

The chain uses TRBV25-1 and TRBJ1-4; D is unresolved. Sequenced input: Tregs sorted from blood. The receptor comes from a human donor in good health. CDR3 nucleotide sequence: TGTGCCAGCAGTGAAGGTATTCGGCCCTCACATGAAAAACTGTTTTTT. Its translation is CASSEGIRPSHEKLFF.